The T cell receptor (beta chain) under discussion was sequenced for a study of vaccination and CD4 T cells after COVID-19. The germline V gene encodes CDR1 LNHDA and CDR2 SQIVND (reference sequence). The trim removed 4 bases at V and 0 bases at J, leaving 7 bases unmatched. This CDR3 is 18 amino acids long. For this clonotype: Its antigen is currently unknown.

The Oncomine TCR Beta short-read assay was applied to DNA of cultured CD4+ T cells. Cultured CD4+ T cells yielded the extracted genomic DNA. TCRdb re-called the PCR reads through MiXCR, storing one row per CDR3 protein. Among around 13,000 distinct CDR3 sequences listed, around 74% were seen once. Treatment given: approximately nine-day PBMC culture with coronavirus spike peptide pools or control peptides (ViraFEST assay). ViraFEST grew antigen-specific T cells using peptide pools, then sequenced TCRs. The healthy vaccine recipients were free of prior SARS-CoV-2 infection; their nucleocapsid antibodies were negative before and after vaccination. Roughly 1.9 million PBMCs went into each well for culture with about 9.5 IU/ml IL-2 and roughly 9 ug/ml peptide pools.

The source material was CD4+ T cells from blood, cultured in vitro, sampled after SARS-CoV-2 vaccination. The TCR sequence derives from a human donor who received a COVID-19 vaccine. The chain is built from TRBV19 and TRBJ2-3; 13 nucleotides match TRBD2. The CDR3 spells CASSRTSGGSSSTDTQYF. DNA of the CDR3: TGTGCCAGTAGTAGGACTAGCGGGGGCTCCTCTAGCACAGATACGCAGTATTTT.